Listed below are T cell receptor beta chains from one sample, sequenced in a study of patients and donors after allogeneic stem cell transplantation. In TCRdb, the RT-PCR reads were re-called with MiXCR into one record per CDR3 protein. The sample lists about 200,000 distinct CDR3 sequences; around 41% were seen once. Sequencing was done on a sample of blood, either unsorted or a sorted T cell fraction (not recorded which). The receptors derive from a human donor who was either an allogeneic HSCT recipient or a stem cell or donor lymphocyte infusion donor (not recorded which). It is not recorded whose cells these are; they may come from a transplant donor. Both conserved end residues are part of each CDR3. Each record gives: D gene, J gene, clone size, V gene, CDR3 DNA, CDR3 protein. A D gene is named only where the DNA matches it firmly. Size is omitted from some rows. Given values are once, few, many or a class for expanded clones.

d_call: NA; j_call: TRBJ1-2; clone_size: NA; v_call: TRBV12-3/TRBV12-4; cdr3_nt: TGTGCCAGCAGTTTAGGTGGGCCGGGATGGGTAGTGAACTATGGCTACACCTTC; cdr3_aa: CASSLGGPGWVVNYGYTF
d_call: TRBD2; j_call: TRBJ2-5; clone_size: NA; v_call: TRBV5-4; cdr3_nt: TGTGCCAGCAGCTCCGGGACTACCTCGGAGACCCAGTACTTC; cdr3_aa: CASSSGTTSETQYF
d_call: NA; j_call: TRBJ1-4; clone_size: many; v_call: TRBV12-3/TRBV12-4; cdr3_nt: TGTGCCAGCAGGGGCCACGGGGATGAAAAACTGTTTTTT; cdr3_aa: CASRGHGDEKLFF
d_call: NA; j_call: TRBJ1-5; clone_size: few; v_call: TRBV7-9; cdr3_nt: TGTGCCAGCAGCTTCGGGGCTTCCGGGGTTCAGCCCCAGCATTTT; cdr3_aa: CASSFGASGVQPQHF
d_call: TRBD1; j_call: TRBJ1-1; clone_size: NA; v_call: TRBV4-1; cdr3_nt: TGCGCCAGCAGCCGGGGACAGCTTGAAGCTTTCTTT; cdr3_aa: CASSRGQLEAFF
d_call: NA; j_call: TRBJ1-1; clone_size: few; v_call: TRBV12-3/TRBV12-4; cdr3_nt: TGTGCCAGCAGTACTGAGGGGGTGAACACTGAAGCTTTCTTT; cdr3_aa: CASSTEGVNTEAFF
d_call: NA; j_call: TRBJ1-4; clone_size: NA; v_call: TRBV6-4; cdr3_nt: TGTGCCAGCAGTGTGGGGGTTCCTAATGAAAAACTGTTTTTT; cdr3_aa: CASSVGVPNEKLFF
d_call: TRBD1; j_call: TRBJ2-7; clone_size: NA; v_call: TRBV3-1; cdr3_nt: TGTGCCAGCAGCCTCGTCTCGGGACAGGGGGCCAACGAGCAGTACTTC; cdr3_aa: CASSLVSGQGANEQYF
d_call: TRBD1; j_call: TRBJ1-1; clone_size: NA; v_call: TRBV12-3/TRBV12-4; cdr3_nt: TGTGCCAGCAGTTTGGGACAGGGGAAAATGAACACTGAAGCTTTCTTT; cdr3_aa: CASSLGQGKMNTEAFF
d_call: TRBD2; j_call: TRBJ2-1; clone_size: NA; v_call: TRBV29-1; cdr3_nt: TGCAGCGTCCAGAGCGGGGGAACCTACAATGAGCAGTTCTTC; cdr3_aa: CSVQSGGTYNEQFF
d_call: NA; j_call: TRBJ1-4; clone_size: NA; v_call: TRBV7-6; cdr3_nt: TGTGCCAGCAGCTTAAGAGGGCTAGCAACTAATGAAAAACTGTTTTTT; cdr3_aa: CASSLRGLATNEKLFF
d_call: NA; j_call: TRBJ1-1; clone_size: few; v_call: TRBV29-1; cdr3_nt: TGCAGCGGGTCGAATTCTGAAGCTTTCTTT; cdr3_aa: CSGSNSEAFF
d_call: NA; j_call: TRBJ1-6; clone_size: NA; v_call: TRBV19; cdr3_nt: TGTGCCAGTCGACAGACCACTCAAGGAGAAAATTCACCCCTCCACTTT; cdr3_aa: CASRQTTQGENSPLHF
d_call: TRBD2; j_call: TRBJ2-2; clone_size: NA; v_call: TRBV12-3/TRBV12-4; cdr3_nt: TGTGCCAGCATCCCTTACCGGACTAGCGGGAGGCGGAACACCGGGGAGCTGTTTTTT; cdr3_aa: CASIPYRTSGRRNTGELFF
d_call: NA; j_call: TRBJ1-1; clone_size: few; v_call: TRBV7-9; cdr3_nt: TGTGCCAGCATCGGTGAAGGGGTCACTGAAGCTTTCTTT; cdr3_aa: CASIGEGVTEAFF
d_call: NA; j_call: TRBJ1-2; clone_size: NA; v_call: TRBV7-3; cdr3_nt: TGTGCCAGCAGCCCCCTCTTGGGGTATGGCTACACCTTC; cdr3_aa: CASSPLLGYGYTF
d_call: NA; j_call: TRBJ1-1; clone_size: NA; v_call: TRBV25-1; cdr3_nt: TGTGCCAGCAGTGGCAGGGACGGGTACACTGAAGCTTTCTTT; cdr3_aa: CASSGRDGYTEAFF
d_call: NA; j_call: TRBJ1-2; clone_size: NA; v_call: TRBV5-1; cdr3_nt: TGCGCCAGCAGCCGCTGGACGGACGACTATGGCTACACCTTC; cdr3_aa: CASSRWTDDYGYTF
d_call: NA; j_call: TRBJ1-2; clone_size: few; v_call: TRBV28; cdr3_nt: TGTGCCAGCAGTTTACGGGTTTATGGCTACACCTTC; cdr3_aa: CASSLRVYGYTF
d_call: TRBD1; j_call: TRBJ1-5; clone_size: NA; v_call: TRBV12-3/TRBV12-4; cdr3_nt: TGTGCCAGCAGTCCGTCGACAGGGGGCTGGGGTCAGCCCCAGCATTTT; cdr3_aa: CASSPSTGGWGQPQHF
d_call: NA; j_call: TRBJ2-3; clone_size: NA; v_call: TRBV18; cdr3_nt: TGTGCCAGCTCACTAGTAACCCGAGGGGATACGCAGTATTTT; cdr3_aa: CASSLVTRGDTQYF
d_call: TRBD1; j_call: TRBJ1-5; clone_size: once; v_call: TRBV12-3/TRBV12-4; cdr3_nt: TGTGCCAGCAGGAGGGACAGGACTAATCAGCCCCAGCATTTT; cdr3_aa: CASRRDRTNQPQHF
d_call: NA; j_call: TRBJ2-1; clone_size: NA; v_call: TRBV12-3/TRBV12-4; cdr3_nt: TGTGCCAGCGGAAAGAGGAATGAGCAGTTCTTC; cdr3_aa: CASGKRNEQFF
d_call: NA; j_call: TRBJ1-2; clone_size: few; v_call: TRBV6-5; cdr3_nt: TGTGCCAGCAGTTATTATAAGAGTAACTATGGCTACACCTTC; cdr3_aa: CASSYYKSNYGYTF
d_call: TRBD2; j_call: TRBJ2-7; clone_size: once; v_call: TRBV6-2/TRBV6-3; cdr3_nt: TGTGCCAGCAGTGACCGGACTAGCGGGAGAGGAGAGCAGTACTTC; cdr3_aa: CASSDRTSGRGEQYF
d_call: NA; j_call: TRBJ1-5; clone_size: NA; v_call: TRBV12-3/TRBV12-4; cdr3_nt: TGTGCCAGCAGTAACAGGGTCGGTCAGCCCCAGCATTTT; cdr3_aa: CASSNRVGQPQHF
d_call: NA; j_call: TRBJ1-1; clone_size: few; v_call: TRBV5-1; cdr3_nt: TGCGCCAGCAGCTGGGATGGGGGAGGGAACACTGAAGCTTTCTTT; cdr3_aa: CASSWDGGGNTEAFF
d_call: TRBD2; j_call: TRBJ2-5; clone_size: few; v_call: TRBV6-6; cdr3_nt: TGTGCCAGCAGTTACTTGCCTCCCGGCCCGAGCGGGGGGAGAGTTGAGACCCAGTACTTC; cdr3_aa: CASSYLPPGPSGGRVETQYF
d_call: NA; j_call: TRBJ2-1; clone_size: NA; v_call: TRBV9; cdr3_nt: TGTGCCAGCAGCGTAGGGGGGAGTCCAGATAATGAGCAGTTCTTC; cdr3_aa: CASSVGGSPDNEQFF